Below, 27 T cell receptor beta chains from the same sample are listed, as sequenced in a study of cytomegalovirus exposure and HLA in healthy donors. The PCR ran on 60 Vbeta and 13 Jbeta primers. Sequenced by immunoSEQ multiplex PCR; TCRdb stores in-frame clones only, minus some. This sample has about 36,000 clones, with about 53% found just once. Sample: PBMCs. The source is a middle-aged woman in good health and CMV-seropositive.

The chain couples TRBV7-9 to TRBJ1-2; 9 bases are shared with TRBD1. The CDR3 has 19 residues. Trimming cost V 4 bases and J 4 bases; bases outside gene matches: 19. The V gene's germline CDR1 is SEHNR and CDR2 FQNEAQ (reference sequence). The CDR3 nucleotides read TGTGCCAGCAGCTCTCCTTCGTTGGACAGGGGAATGGATGGCTATGGCTACACCTTC. This sequence encodes CASSSPSLDRGMDGYGYTF.

The chain employs TRBV30 and TRBJ1-4; TRBD1 matches at 9 bases. CDR1 and CDR2 from the germline V gene are GTSNPN and SVGIG (reference sequence). The V gene end was trimmed by 0 bases and the J gene end by 7 bases; junction bases not matched to a gene: 6. This CDR3 is built from 15 residues. The CDR3 is CAWSVLGQGFEKLFF. CDR3 coding DNA: TGTGCCTGGAGTGTACTGGGACAGGGATTTGAAAAACTGTTTTTT. Variable domain in full (rest from reference TRBV30 and TRBJ1-4): SQTIHQWPATLVQPVGSPLSLECTVEGTSNPNLYWYRQAAGRGLQLLFYSVGIGQISSEVPQNLSASRPQDRQFILSSKKLLLSDSGFYLCAWSVLGQGFEKLFFGSGTQLSVL.

The gene calls are TRBV2 and TRBJ2-5; the D is unclear. Near its end, the DNA agrees better with TRBJ2-7, so the J call may be wrong. This CDR3 is 13 amino acids long. Germline CDR1 and CDR2: SNHLY and FYNNEI. The CDR3 region has the DNA TGTGCCAGCAGTGAAATATCAACCTACGAGCAGTACTTC. This translates into CASSEISTYEQYF.

The chain recombines TRBV9 with TRBJ1-3, with D uncertain. The V gene's germline CDR1 is SGDLS and CDR2 YYNGEE. This CDR3 contains 15 residues. With 4 bases removed from V and 0 bases from J, the gap between germline ends came to 11 bases. In DNA form, the CDR3 reads TGTGCCAGCAGCATAGACACGAACTCTGGAAACACCATATATTTT. Residues: CASSIDTNSGNTIYF. Together with reference TRBV9 and TRBJ1-3, the CDR3 gives the full variable domain: DSGVTQTPKHLITATGQRVTLRCSPRSGDLSVYWYQQSLDQGLQFLIQYYNGEERAKGNILERFSAQQFPDLHSELNLSSLELGDSALYFCASSIDTNSGNTIYFGEGSWLTVV.

As concerns this clone: This likely comes from a read error, as the CDR3 has no conserved phenylalanine or tryptophan at its end. The rearrangement uses TRBV10-3 and TRBJ1-1; D might be TRBD1 (6 bases). V was shortened by 8 bases and J by 6 bases, with 13 bases between the two germline ends. The CDR3 is 12 residues long. The germline CDR1 and CDR2 sequences are ENHRY and SYGVKD. The CDR3: CAIWGPGSEAFL. CDR3 in DNA: TGTGCCATCTGGGGGCCGGGCTCTGAAGCTTTCTTG.

The chain is built from TRBV7-9 and TRBJ2-3, with 10 bases that match TRBD2. Germline loops: CDR1 SEHNR, CDR2 FQNEAQ (reference sequence). The CDR3 contains 17 residues. V trimming: 7 bases; J trimming: 0 bases; junction bases outside the gene matches: 10. The CDR3 DNA sequence: TGTGCCAGCAACATTAATAGCGGGGGGAAGAGCACAGATACGCAGTATTTT. This gives the protein CASNINSGGKSTDTQYF. The variable domain in full, completed from reference TRBV7-9 and TRBJ2-3, reads DTGVSQNPRHKITKRGQNVTFRCDPISEHNRLYWYRQTLGQGPEFLTYFQNEAQLEKSRLLSDRFSAERPKGSFSTLEIQRTEQGDSAMYLCASNINSGGKSTDTQYFGPGTRLTVL.

The V gene is TRBV6-5, the J gene TRBJ1-4; D call uncertain. There are 15 residues in the CDR3. The germline V and J ends were trimmed by 6 bases and 7 bases, with 18 bases remaining between them. Germline CDR1 and CDR2: MNHEY and SVGAGI. DNA of the CDR3: TGTGCCAGCAGGGTAGGAGGGAATTCGGCTGAAAAACTGTTTTTT. Its protein is CASRVGGNSAEKLFF.

V is TRBV7-9 and J is TRBJ2-3, with 8 bases that match TRBD1. CDR1 and CDR2 from the germline V gene are SEHNR and FQNEAQ (reference sequence). The V segment lost 2 bases and the J segment 9 bases; nucleotides outside the gene matches: 7. There are 14 residues in the CDR3. The CDR3 nucleotides are TGTGCCAGCAGCTTAAGCTCGACAGGGGCCACGCAGTATTTT. Amino acid sequence: CASSLSSTGATQYF.

This clone was detected only a few times. This sequence joins TRBV13 and TRBJ2-7; 8 bases align to TRBD2. Germline CDR1 and CDR2: PRHDT and FYEKMQ (reference sequence). Germline trimming cut 5 bases from V and 2 bases from J; bases unmatched to any gene: 2. The CDR3 spans 13 residues. CDR3 sequence reads: CASSREGAYEQYF. The CDR3 bases are TGTGCCAGCAGCCGGGAGGGGGCCTACGAGCAGTACTTC.

This clone was seen a handful of times. The genes are TRBV2 and TRBJ1-6; maybe TRBD1 (6 bases). CDR1 and CDR2 (germline): SNHLY, FYNNEI. Between the trimmed V and J ends, which lost 5 bases and 5 bases, there was a span of 13 bases. The CDR3 extends over 15 amino acids. This chain's CDR3 is CASSTHRADNSPLHF. The CDR3, as DNA: TGTGCCAGCAGTACCCACAGGGCGGATAATTCACCCCTCCACTTT.

The genes are TRBV2 and TRBJ1-4; TRBD1 matches 8 bases. V lost 6 bases and J lost 8; bases outside the gene matches: 8. The CDR3 loop spans 14 amino acids. CDR1 is SNHLY and CDR2 is FYNNEI in the germline V gene. The CDR3 DNA reads TGTGCCAGCAGAGATCGGACAGGGCTGGAAAAACTGTTTTTT. Encoded protein: CASRDRTGLEKLFF.

The V gene is TRBV30, the J gene TRBJ1-6, with a possible D match to TRBD1 (6 bases). V lost 7 bases, J lost 4 bases, and 8 bases lay in between. CDR1 is GTSNPN, CDR2 SVGIG, per germline (reference sequence). This CDR3 comprises 12 residues. The CDR3 loop reads CALQGYNSPLHF. CDR3 nucleotides: TGTGCCTTACAGGGATATAATTCACCCCTCCACTTT.

The rearrangement uses TRBV15 and TRBJ1-2; 9 nucleotides align to TRBD1. Germline V CDR1 and CDR2: LNHNV, YYDKDF (reference sequence). This CDR3 has 15 amino acids. V was pared by 5 bases and J by 2 bases, with 6 bases of the junction left unmatched. CDR3 DNA: TGTGCCACCAGCTCCTCGGACAGGGGAAACTATGGCTACACCTTC. Translating gives CATSSSDRGNYGYTF.

The chain is built from TRBV5-6 and TRBJ2-7, with a tentative D call TRBD2 (5 bases). Germline V gives CDR1 SGHDT, CDR2 YYEEEE. The CDR3 spans 13 residues. V was pared by 2 bases and J by 6 bases, with 12 bases between. CDR3 coding DNA: TGTGCCAGCAGCTTCTCCGGGGTCGTCGAGCAGTACTTC. It is translated as CASSFSGVVEQYF.

As concerns this clone: The CDR3 ends on some other residue instead of the conserved phenylalanine or tryptophan, so this is likely a read error. V is TRBV5-8 and J is TRBJ1-1; 9 bases match TRBD1. Per the germline V gene, CDR1 is SGHTS and CDR2 is YDEGEE. Trimming took 4 bases from V and 3 from J; bases not matched to a gene: 1. The CDR3 is 13 residues long. The CDR3 bases are TGTGCCAGCAGCAGGGACAGGGACACTGAAGCTTTCGTT. Its translation: CASSRDRDTEAFV.

This chain uses TRBV7-3 with TRBJ2-3; 9 positions agree with TRBD2. This CDR3 comprises 15 residues. In germline, CDR1 is SGHTA, CDR2 FQGTGA. J gave up 1 base and V 6 bases, and 5 bases lay outside the gene matches. CDR3 region: CASSSSGGRTDTQYF. The CDR3 DNA is TGTGCCAGCAGTTCCAGCGGGGGGCGCACAGATACGCAGTATTTT. The complete variable domain, with remaining parts taken from reference TRBV7-3 and TRBJ2-3, reads GAGVSQTPSNKVTEKGKYVELRCDPISGHTALYWYRQSLGQGPEFLIYFQGTGAADDSGLPNDRFFAVRPEGSVSTLKIQRTERGDSAVYLCASSSSGGRTDTQYFGPGTRLTVL.

The chain carries TRBV7-8 and TRBJ1-1; D call uncertain. Trimming left V 1 base short and J 1 base short, with 7 bases between. Germline CDR1 reads SGHVS; CDR2 reads FQNEAQ. This CDR3 has 14 amino acids. The CDR3 loop reads CASSLGAPNTEAFF. CDR3 nucleotides: TGTGCCAGCAGCTTAGGGGCTCCGAACACTGAAGCTTTCTTT. The variable domain in full, completed from reference TRBV7-8 and TRBJ1-1, reads GAGVSQSPRYKVAKRGQDVALRCDPISGHVSLFWYQQALGQGPEFLTYFQNEAQLDKSGLPSDRFFAERPEGSVSTLKIQRTQQEDSAVYLCASSLGAPNTEAFFGQGTRLTVV.

The chain couples TRBV2 to TRBJ2-1; the D gene is possibly TRBD2 (6 bases). CDR1 is SNHLY and CDR2 is FYNNEI in the germline V gene. The CDR3 length is 14 residues. Trimming cost V 6 bases and J 3 bases, with 12 bases left between them. Here the CDR3 reads CASSPTGSYNEQFF. Written as DNA, the CDR3 is TGTGCCAGCAGCCCTACCGGGAGCTACAATGAGCAGTTCTTC.

In DNA form, the CDR3 reads TGTGCCAGCAGAGAAATGACAGACCTCTACGAGCAGTACTTC. Protein sequence: CASREMTDLYEQYF. V gene TRBV6-1 combines with J gene TRBJ2-7; a possible D gene is TRBD1 (5 bases). Trimming removed 6 bases at V and 3 bases at J, with 15 bases between. Germline CDR1 is MNHNS and CDR2 is SASEGT. The CDR3 length is 14 residues.

The chain joins TRBV2 to TRBJ2-2; 8 nucleotides match TRBD2. V shed 5 bases and J 2 bases; nucleotides not matched to a gene: 7. The CDR3 is made up of 16 amino acids. Germline V gives CDR1 SNHLY, CDR2 FYNNEI. The CDR3 is CASSKGSGGNTGELFF. DNA of the CDR3: TGTGCCAGCAGTAAAGGGAGCGGGGGAAACACCGGGGAGCTGTTTTTT.

CDR3 DNA: TGTGCCAGCAGCTCCGGCGGGGGCCTTCAGCCCCAGCATTTT. It encodes CASSSGGGLQPQHF. V and J are TRBV7-2 and TRBJ1-5; D perhaps matches TRBD1 (6 bases). Germline V gene lookup returns CDR1 SGHTA and CDR2 FQGNSA. Trimming pared 4 bases from V and 6 bases from J, leaving 13 bases between. CDR3 length: 14 residues.

Only one count was recorded for this clone. The CDR3 sequence: CASSRGTSGGSYNEQFF. The CDR3 DNA sequence: TGTGCCAGCAGCCGCGGGACTAGCGGGGGAAGCTACAATGAGCAGTTCTTC. This sequence joins TRBV5-4 and TRBJ2-1; 14 bases align to TRBD2. This CDR3 region has 17 residues. J gave up 3 bases and V 4 bases, and 6 bases lay outside the gene matches. In germline, CDR1 is SGHNT, CDR2 YYREEE (reference sequence).

As DNA, the CDR3 is TGTGCCAGCTCACGGGACAGGGGTACCTACGAGCAGTACTTC. Translation: CASSRDRGTYEQYF. The rearrangement links TRBV9 to TRBJ2-7, with 10 bases identical to TRBD1. Looked up from germline, CDR1 is SGDLS and CDR2 is YYNGEE. CDR3 length equals 14 residues. V lost 7 bases, J lost 2 bases, and 6 bases stayed unmatched.

The chain links TRBV5-6 to TRBJ1-4; D remains unclear. Germline loops: CDR1 SGHDT, CDR2 YYEEEE. V lost 4 bases and J 7 bases, leaving 20 bases between the germline ends. CDR3 size: 16 residues. The CDR3 nucleotides are TGTGCCAGCAGCAGCTTGGACCCTATAGGGAGTGAAAAACTGTTTTTT. The encoded protein is CASSSLDPIGSEKLFF.

On this clone: The junction does not match germline at one end; this may be a read error. The rearrangement links TRBV4-2 to TRBJ2-7; weak D call: TRBD1 (5 bases). This CDR3 comprises 13 residues. The V gene's germline CDR1 is LGHNA and CDR2 YNFKEQ. The CDR3 loop reads CASSQDHNKGIDF. The CDR3 nucleotides read TGTGCCAGCAGCCAAGATCATAATAAGGGGATCGATTTC.

This clone was seen more than once but under ten times. The chain combines TRBV19 with TRBJ1-2; D gene unclear. The V gene's germline CDR1 is LNHDA and CDR2 SQIVND (reference sequence). V lost 10 bases and J 0 bases, leaving 12 bases between the germline ends. The CDR3 consists of 13 residues. CDR3 in amino acids: CATRRESNYGYTF. CDR3 DNA sequence: TGTGCCACTAGGAGGGAATCTAACTATGGCTACACCTTC.

V gene TRBV5-1 combines with J gene TRBJ1-1, with TRBD1 matching 10 bases. This CDR3 has 14 amino acids. CDR1 and CDR2 from the germline V gene are SGHRS and YFSETQ. With 4 bases clipped from V and 1 base from J, the junction kept 1 base outside the gene matches. CDR3 loop: CASSGTGENTEAFF. The CDR3 region has the DNA TGCGCCAGCAGCGGGACAGGGGAGAACACTGAAGCTTTCTTT.